A single sample gave rise to the 16 T cell receptor beta chains below, sequenced in a study of blood T cell repertoires in COVID-19. TCRdb keeps only in-frame clones here, not all; method: immunoSEQ multiplex PCR. The sample consists of fewer than 600,000 clones, roughly 89% of them appearing once. Material for sequencing was peripheral blood. The receptors come from a man aged 18 to 35 with COVID-19, enrolled during active disease.

This chain connects TRBV15 to TRBJ2-1, with 8 positions matching TRBD1. Per germline, CDR1 LNHNV and CDR2 YYDKDF (reference sequence). The CDR3 extends over 18 amino acids. The junction had 7 bases not matched to a gene; V was cut back by 0 bases and J by 0 bases. DNA of the CDR3: TGTGCCACCAGCAGAGATTCCAACAGGGGGTACTCCTACAATGAGCAGTTCTTC. Translating gives CATSRDSNRGYSYNEQFF.

The chain has TRBV2 and TRBJ2-7; D remains unclear. CDR3 size: 13 residues. Trimming shortened V by 0 bases and J by 3 bases, and 6 bases separated the two germline ends. CDR1 SNHLY and CDR2 FYNNEI come from the germline V gene. CDR3 sequence (DNA): TGTGCCAGCAGTGAAGCCCCTCTCTACGAGCAGTACTTC. Translation gives CASSEAPLYEQYF. Drawing the rest from reference TRBV2 and TRBJ2-7, the complete variable domain is EPEVTQTPSHQVTQMGQEVILRCVPISNHLYFYWYRQILGQKVEFLVSFYNNEISEKSEIFDDQFSVERPDGSNFTLKIRSTKLEDSAMYFCASSEAPLYEQYFGPGTRLTVT.

The rearrangement joins TRBV7-9 to TRBJ2-1; a possible D gene is TRBD2 (5 bases). Trimming cost V 5 bases and J 5 bases, with 13 bases left between them. The CDR3 runs 14 residues. Looked up from germline, CDR1 is SEHNR and CDR2 is FQNEAQ (reference sequence). CDR3 nucleotide sequence: TGTGCCAGCAGCCCGCTTAGCGCGGACAATGAGCAGTTCTTC. Protein: CASSPLSADNEQFF.

V usage is TRBV24-1 and J usage is TRBJ2-1; 10 nucleotides line up with TRBD1. Germline loops: CDR1 KGHDR, CDR2 SFDVKD. This CDR3 region has 15 residues. V was clipped by 5 bases and J by 5 bases; unmatched bases: 5. The CDR3 sequence: CATSGRDRGDNEQFF. For the CDR3, the DNA is TGTGCCACCAGTGGGAGGGACAGGGGAGACAATGAGCAGTTCTTC.

This sequence joins TRBV7-2 and TRBJ1-1, with D unclear. Trimming shortened V by 0 bases and J by 7 bases, and 9 bases separated the two germline ends. The CDR3 totals 13 residues. Looked up from germline, CDR1 is SGHTA and CDR2 is FQGNSA. The CDR3 nucleotides read TGTGCCAGCAGCTTAGCGCCTCTCGGTGAAGCTTTCTTT. It encodes CASSLAPLGEAFF.

The chain is built from TRBV3-1 (or the pseudogene TRBV3-2) and TRBJ2-3, with D possibly TRBD2 on 5 matching bases. The V end lost 0 bases, the J end lost 1 base, and 11 bases lay between the germline ends. Germline loops: CDR1 LGHDT, CDR2 YNNKEL (reference sequence). This CDR3 comprises 16 residues. The CDR3 loop is CASSQDVGSGTDTQYF. The CDR3 bases are TGTGCCAGCAGCCAAGATGTAGGGAGCGGCACAGATACGCAGTATTTT.

This rearrangement joins TRBV28 to TRBJ2-3; tentatively, D is TRBD1 (5 bases). The CDR3 loop spans 16 amino acids. Germline V gene lookup returns CDR1 MDHEN and CDR2 SYDVKM. Trimming left V 6 bases short and J 0 bases short, with 16 bases between. The CDR3 region is CASSSPRVPSTDTQYF. DNA for the CDR3: TGTGCCAGCAGCTCCCCCAGGGTCCCTAGCACAGATACGCAGTATTTT.

This clone was recorded only once. V and J are TRBV5-1 and TRBJ2-5; TRBD1 might be the D (5 bases). The CDR3 runs to 16 residues. Germline values: CDR1 SGHRS, CDR2 YFSETQ. Deletions cut 0 bases from V and 5 bases from J, with 17 bases between. CDR3 nucleotide sequence: TGCGCCAGCAGCTTGGGGGCCAGGGCAGGCGAGGAGACCCAGTACTTC. This sequence encodes CASSLGARAGEETQYF.

This clone was observed a handful of times. The chain joins TRBV5-3 to TRBJ2-6; 7 bases are a match to TRBD1. TRBV5-3 is known as an ORF, though its function is uncertain. The CDR3 is made up of 17 amino acids. Unmatched junction bases numbered 6, after V lost 3 bases and J lost 0 bases. The CDR3 reads CARSSWDSDSGANVLTF. The CDR3 DNA reads TGTGCCAGAAGCTCGTGGGACAGTGACTCTGGGGCCAACGTCCTGACTTTC.

This clone was seen at least ten times. This rearrangement joins TRBV11-2 to TRBJ1-2, with 11 bases lining up with TRBD1. This CDR3 has 15 residues. Germline V CDR1 and CDR2: SGHAT, FQNNGV. V trimming: 5 bases; J trimming: 3 bases; junction bases outside the gene matches: 5. The CDR3 DNA follows: TGTGCCAGCAGCGCTCGGACAGGGGGCGACTATGGCTACACCTTC. This encodes CASSARTGGDYGYTF.

The chain is built from TRBV11-3 and TRBJ2-7; 8 bases are shared with TRBD1. Germline values: CDR1 SGHNT, CDR2 YENEEA. V trimming: 5 bases; J trimming: 0 bases; junction bases outside the gene matches: 3. The CDR3 sequence is 14 residues long. The CDR3 region is CASSRDRFSYEQYF. The CDR3 nucleotides are TGTGCCAGCAGCCGGGACAGGTTCTCCTACGAGCAGTACTTC.

CDR3 loop: CASSVRDINTGELFF. CDR3 nucleotides: TGTGCCAGCAGCGTCCGGGACATTAACACCGGGGAGCTGTTTTTT. The chain recombines TRBV5-5 with TRBJ2-2; D is perhaps TRBD1 (6 bases). The CDR3 runs to 15 residues. From germline, CDR1 is SGHKS and CDR2 YYEKEE (reference sequence). Trimming removed 4 bases from V and 2 bases from J, with 12 bases in between.

The chain links TRBV18 to TRBJ1-6; TRBD1 matches 10 bases. Per germline, CDR1 KGHSH and CDR2 LQKENI. With 4 bases clipped from V and 6 bases from J, the junction kept 6 bases outside the gene matches. The CDR3 has 16 residues. Here the CDR3 DNA reads TGTGCCAGCTCACTGGGACAGGGGTTTTCTAATTCACCCCTCCACTTT. Translated: CASSLGQGFSNSPLHF.

The J gene is TRBJ1-2, the V gene TRBV12-2. TRBV12-2 is an annotated pseudogene. This CDR3 is 17 amino acids long. The CDR3 loop reads CASRLVCVLLANYGYTF. In DNA form, the CDR3 reads TGTGCAAGTCGCTTAGTGTGTGTTCTCCTAGCTAACTATGGCTACACCTTC.

The V gene is TRBV5-8, the J gene TRBJ2-5; 8 bases align to TRBD2. V shed 1 base and J 4 bases; nucleotides not matched to a gene: 0. This CDR3 region has 13 residues. Germline V gene lookup returns CDR1 SGHTS and CDR2 YDEGEE. The CDR3 here is CASSLSGGETQYF. CDR3 nucleotides: TGTGCCAGCAGCTTGAGCGGGGGAGAGACCCAGTACTTC. Filled out from reference TRBV5-8 and TRBJ2-5, the complete variable domain reads EAGVTQSPTHLIKTRGQQATLRCSPISGHTSVYWYQQALGLGLQFLLWYDEGEERNRGNFPPRFSGRQFPNYSSELNVNALELEDSALYLCASSLSGGETQYFGPGTRLLVL.

As for this clone: Relative to the germline gene, one junction end is altered; a read error may explain this. The V and J genes are TRBV7-4 and TRBJ2-7; D call uncertain. This CDR3 is built from 11 residues. Germline lookup yields CDR1 SGHVT and CDR2 SQSDAQ. The CDR3 sequence: CASSLSCEQYF. The CDR3, as DNA: TGTGCCAGCAGTCTCTCCTGCGAGCAGTACTTC.